Listed below are T cell receptor beta chains from one sample, sequenced in a study of regulatory T cells in long-lasting Graves disease. MiXCR, applied by TCRdb to the multiplex PCR reads, yields one record per CDR3 protein. The top ten clones hold about two fifths of a sample with 700,000 or so distinct CDR3 sequences, 25% to 30% of them seen once. This material consisted of peripheral blood mononuclear cells (PBMCs), taken when the disease was refractory, from a patient treated with antithyroid drugs. All receptors come from a female donor with Graves disease. CDR3s include the opening cysteine and the closing phenylalanine or tryptophan. The D gene is left open where the match is weak. A row's size may be missing; if present it is once, few, many or a size class.

j_call	cdr3_length	clone_size	d_call	v_call	cdr3_nt	cdr3_aa
TRBJ2-7	14	-	-	TRBV7-6	TGTGCCAGCAGCCCTAGGGCACAGCTCTACGAGCAGTACTTC	CASSPRAQLYEQYF
TRBJ2-7	15	-	TRBD2	TRBV7-3	TGTGCCAGCAGCTTAGTGCGGGACTACTACTACGAGCAGTACTTC	CASSLVRDYYYEQYF
TRBJ2-1	13	-	-	TRBV4-1	TGCGCCAGCAGCCAGATATTGGGCAATGAGCAGTTCTTC	CASSQILGNEQFF
TRBJ1-2	12	-	-	TRBV20-1	TGCACCGAGCCACAGGAACTCTATGGCTACACCTTC	CTEPQELYGYTF
TRBJ1-2	17	-	-	TRBV6-1	TGTGCCAGCAGTGAAAGGGGGGGCGGCCATGAAAACTATGGCTACACCTTC	CASSERGGGHENYGYTF
TRBJ1-2	18	many	TRBD1	TRBV6-2/TRBV6-3	TGTGCCAGCAGTTACTACACACAACACAGGGGCGATAACTATGGCTACACCTTC	CASSYYTQHRGDNYGYTF
TRBJ2-7	13	few	-	TRBV7-6	TGTGCCAGCAGACGAGGACCGTCCTACGAGCAGTACTTC	CASRRGPSYEQYF
TRBJ1-1	13	few	-	TRBV29-1	TGCAGCGTGGGGTATGGGTGGGACACTGAAGCTTTCTTT	CSVGYGWDTEAFF
TRBJ2-1	15	-	-	TRBV28	TGTGCCAGCAGTCCCCTCCAGGGGGGATACAATGAGCAGTTCTTC	CASSPLQGGYNEQFF
TRBJ2-7	13	few	-	TRBV3-1	TGTGCCAGCAGCCCCCCCTTTTCCTACGAGCAGTACTTC	CASSPPFSYEQYF
TRBJ1-1	15	-	-	TRBV6-5	TGTGCCAGCAGTTACCCAGGAGCTATGAACACTGAAGCTTTCTTT	CASSYPGAMNTEAFF
TRBJ1-4	15	-	-	TRBV9	TGTGCCAGCAGCGTAACTGGGCGGAACAATGAAAAACTGTTTTTT	CASSVTGRNNEKLFF
TRBJ1-4	14	many	TRBD1	TRBV6-1	TGTGCCAGCAGTCTCAGACAGGGGAGTGAAAAACTGTTTTTT	CASSLRQGSEKLFF
TRBJ1-2	12	few	TRBD1	TRBV5-1	TGCGCCAGCAGCCCGGACAGGCACGGCTACACCTTC	CASSPDRHGYTF
TRBJ1-1	17	few	-	TRBV27	TGTGCCAGCAGTTTATTCTCCCTCGAGGGACGAAACACTGAAGCTTTCTTT	CASSLFSLEGRNTEAFF
TRBJ1-2	14	many	TRBD1	TRBV6-2/TRBV6-3	TGTGCCAGCAGTTTCTCGGGACAGGCGCGAGGCTACACCTTC	CASSFSGQARGYTF
TRBJ2-7	16	-	-	TRBV5-1	TGCGCCAGCAGCCTCGAAAACCTCCTGGGGGGAGATGTACTGTACTTC	CASSLENLLGGDVLYF
TRBJ1-5	13	many	-	TRBV2	TGTGCCAGCAGCGGGGGGGTGGGTCAGCCCCAGCATTTT	CASSGGVGQPQHF
TRBJ1-1	15	-	TRBD1	TRBV6-2/TRBV6-3	TGTGCCAGCAGTTATGGTAGGGGGCCGGGAACTGAAGCTTTCTTT	CASSYGRGPGTEAFF
TRBJ2-1	18	-	TRBD2	TRBV11-2	TGTGCCAGCAGCTCGTTACGGAGCGGGAGAGTCTCCTACAATGAGCAGTTCTTC	CASSSLRSGRVSYNEQFF
TRBJ2-2	19	many	TRBD2	TRBV11-2	TGTGCCAGCTTGGACCAACGGACTAGCGGGAACACGGGCACCGGGGAGCTGTTTTTT	CASLDQRTSGNTGTGELFF
TRBJ1-4	17	-	TRBD1	TRBV28	TGTGCCAGCAGTGCTTCCGGGACAGGGGGACAAAATGAAAAACTGTTTTTT	CASSASGTGGQNEKLFF
TRBJ2-7	13	-	TRBD2	TRBV30	TGTGCACGGGGGACTAGCGGGAGTTACGAGCAGTACTTC	CARGTSGSYEQYF
TRBJ2-4	16	many	TRBD1	TRBV27	TGTGCCAGCAGCCGGGACAGGGGGATAGCCAAAAACATTCAGTACTTC	CASSRDRGIAKNIQYF
TRBJ2-7	15	many	TRBD2	TRBV6-1	TGTGCCAGCAGACCACAGACTAGCTGGTCCCCCGAGCAGTACTTC	CASRPQTSWSPEQYF
TRBJ2-5	16	-	TRBD2	TRBV6-2/TRBV6-3	TGTGCCAGCAGAGATACCGGGACCTGGGGGGGAGAGACCCAGTACTTC	CASRDTGTWGGETQYF
TRBJ1-3	12	few	-	TRBV30	TGTGCCTGGAGCGGGACAGGAAACACCATATATTTT	CAWSGTGNTIYF
TRBJ1-1	13	many	-	TRBV2	TGTGCCAGCACACAGGGCAGCAGGACTGAAGCTTTCTTT	CASTQGSRTEAFF
TRBJ2-2	16	-	-	TRBV6-9	TGTGCCAGCAGTTACCCTTCAGGACAGCTCACCGGGGAGCTGTTTTTT	CASSYPSGQLTGELFF
TRBJ1-1	11	many	-	TRBV5-1	TGCGCCAGCGCAAATGCGGGTGAAGCTTTCTTT	CASANAGEAFF
TRBJ2-5	14	few	TRBD1	TRBV20-1	TGCAGTGCTCGGACAGGGGGCTTAGCAGAGACCCAGTACTTC	CSARTGGLAETQYF
TRBJ1-2	14	few	-	TRBV6-6	TGTGCCAGCAGTTACTCGAGGGAGAGGAATGGCTACACCTTC	CASSYSRERNGYTF
TRBJ1-5	15	-	-	TRBV5-1	TGCGCCAGCAGCTTGCGGCCGGATAGCAATCAGCCCCAGCATTTT	CASSLRPDSNQPQHF
TRBJ1-2	13	few	-	TRBV6-2/TRBV6-3	TGTGCCAGCAGGGCAGGGGTACCTATGGGGTACACCTTC	CASRAGVPMGYTF
TRBJ1-5	15	-	-	TRBV12-3/TRBV12-4	TGTGCCAGCAGTTTAGCGACAGGAGTTAATCAGCCCCAGCATTTT	CASSLATGVNQPQHF